This T cell receptor (beta chain) is drawn from a study of cytomegalovirus exposure and HLA in healthy donors. As concerns this clone: The antigen remains unidentified.

60 Vbeta and 13 Jbeta primers were used in PCR. TCRdb's table, derived via immunoSEQ multiplex PCR, lists solely in-frame clones and lacks some. In the table there are 130,000 to 150,000 clones, roughly 80% of which are singletons. Germline V gene data show CDR1 as SGDLS and CDR2 as YYNGEE. V was shortened by 0 bases and J by 9 bases, with 16 bases between the two germline ends. CDR3 length equals 15 residues. Notes on the study in general: In a later analysis, common viral pathogens appeared linked to several of the most significant clusters.

The V call is TRBV9, the J call TRBJ2-1, with a tentative D call TRBD1 (5 bases). This TCR came from a woman aged 45-60 years in good health and CMV-seropositive. Material for sequencing was PBMCs. CDR3 bases: TGTGCCAGCAGCGTAGATCGCAGGGATAGGGCTGAGCAGTTCTTC. Its protein is CASSVDRRDRAEQFF.